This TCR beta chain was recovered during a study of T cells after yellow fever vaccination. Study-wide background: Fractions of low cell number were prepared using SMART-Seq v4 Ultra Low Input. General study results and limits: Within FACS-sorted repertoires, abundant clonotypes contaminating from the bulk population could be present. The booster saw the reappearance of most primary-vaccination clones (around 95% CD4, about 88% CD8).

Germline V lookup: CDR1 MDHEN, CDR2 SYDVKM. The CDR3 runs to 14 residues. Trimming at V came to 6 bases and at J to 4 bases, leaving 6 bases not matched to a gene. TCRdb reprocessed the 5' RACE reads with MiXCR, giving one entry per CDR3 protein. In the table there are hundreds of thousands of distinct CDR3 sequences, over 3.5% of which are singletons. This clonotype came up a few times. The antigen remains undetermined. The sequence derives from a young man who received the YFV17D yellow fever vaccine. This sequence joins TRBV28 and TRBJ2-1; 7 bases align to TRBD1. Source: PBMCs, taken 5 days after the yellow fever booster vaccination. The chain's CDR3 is CASSHRGQYNEQFF. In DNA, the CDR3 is TGTGCCAGCAGCCACAGGGGACAGTACAATGAGCAGTTCTTC.